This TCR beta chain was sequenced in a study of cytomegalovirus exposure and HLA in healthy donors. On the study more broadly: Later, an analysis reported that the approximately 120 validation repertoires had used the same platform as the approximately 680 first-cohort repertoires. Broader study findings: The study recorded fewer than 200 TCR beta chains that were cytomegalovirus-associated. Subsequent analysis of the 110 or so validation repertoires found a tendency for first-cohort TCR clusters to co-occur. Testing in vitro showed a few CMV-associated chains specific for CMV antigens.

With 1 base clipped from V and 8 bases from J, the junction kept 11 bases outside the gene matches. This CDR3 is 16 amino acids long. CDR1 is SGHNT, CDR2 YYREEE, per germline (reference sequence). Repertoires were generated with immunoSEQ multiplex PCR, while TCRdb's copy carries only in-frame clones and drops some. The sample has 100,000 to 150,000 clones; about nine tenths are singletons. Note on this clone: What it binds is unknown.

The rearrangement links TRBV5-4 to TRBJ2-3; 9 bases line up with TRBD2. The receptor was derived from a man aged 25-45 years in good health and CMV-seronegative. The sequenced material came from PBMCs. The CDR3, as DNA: TGTGCCAGCAGCTTGCTTCGGGGTAGCGGGAGCTCTACGCAGTATTTT. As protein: CASSLLRGSGSSTQYF.